These 7 T cell receptor beta chains originate from one sample sequenced in a study of blood T cell repertoires in COVID-19. Repertoires were generated with immunoSEQ multiplex PCR, while TCRdb's copy carries only in-frame clones and drops some. This sample carries approximately 250,000 clones, around 84% of them seen once, and the ten largest clones take 4.2%. The sequencing sample was made of peripheral blood. These receptors came from a man in his fifties or sixties with acute or convalescent COVID-19.

Worth noting for this clone: This sample also contains other DNA sequences that code for the same CDR3. J is TRBJ2-1 and V is TRBV18, with D tentatively TRBD2 (6 bases). The V gene's germline CDR1 is KGHSH and CDR2 LQKENI. V was shortened by 3 bases and J by 5 bases, with 11 bases between the two germline ends. The CDR3 consists of 14 residues. The CDR3 region is CASSPRDSHNEQFF. CDR3 nucleotide sequence: TGTGCCAGCTCACCTAGGGACTCTCACAATGAGCAGTTCTTC.

This chain connects TRBV24-1 to TRBJ2-3; 8 nucleotides line up with TRBD2. The V segment lost 2 bases and the J segment 1 base; nucleotides outside the gene matches: 4. CDR1 and CDR2 from the germline V gene are KGHDR and SFDVKD. The CDR3 is 16 amino acids. The CDR3 sequence is CATSDSRRGGTDTQYF. CDR3 in DNA: TGTGCCACCAGTGATTCTCGGCGGGGGGGCACAGATACGCAGTATTTT.

The V call is TRBV7-2, the J call TRBJ1-5; 7 bases line up with TRBD1. This CDR3 has 14 amino acids. The junction had 5 bases not matched to a gene; V was cut back by 2 bases and J by 7 bases. Germline V CDR1 and CDR2: SGHTA, FQGNSA. The DNA for the CDR3 is TGTGCCAGCAGCTTAAAAACAGGGGAACAGCCCCAGCATTTT. Protein sequence: CASSLKTGEQPQHF.

The genes are TRBV4-2 and TRBJ1-2; TRBD1 aligns across 9 bases. V lost 3 bases and J lost 8; bases outside the gene matches: 10. The CDR3 extends over 15 amino acids. CDR1 is LGHNA, CDR2 YNFKEQ, per germline. CDR3: CASSQSGQGSWGYTF. Written as DNA, the CDR3 is TGTGCCAGCAGCCAGTCCGGACAGGGGAGTTGGGGCTACACCTTC.

The V call is TRBV25-1, the J call TRBJ1-1; D gene ambiguous. Trimming took 6 bases from V and 8 from J, leaving 10 bases between them. Germline V CDR1 and CDR2: MGHDK, SYGVNS. This CDR3 has 11 residues. The CDR3 reads CASREWEEAFF. In DNA, the CDR3 is TGTGCCAGCAGAGAGTGGGAGGAAGCTTTCTTT.

J is TRBJ2-7 and V is TRBV7-9; perhaps TRBD1 as D (6 bases). The V and J ends lost 2 bases and 5 bases respectively, with 10 bases between them. The CDR3 runs 13 residues. Per germline, CDR1 SEHNR and CDR2 FQNEAQ (reference sequence). CDR3 sequence reads: CASSLQDSHEQYF. CDR3 nucleotides: TGTGCCAGCAGCTTACAGGACAGCCACGAGCAGTACTTC. The full variable domain, in which reference TRBV7-9 and TRBJ2-7 provide the parts outside the CDR3, is DTGVSQNPRHKITKRGQNVTFRCDPISEHNRLYWYRQTLGQGPEFLTYFQNEAQLEKSRLLSDRFSAERPKGSFSTLEIQRTEQGDSAMYLCASSLQDSHEQYFGPGTRLTVT.

This chain links TRBV2 with TRBJ2-7; D gene ambiguous. This CDR3 comprises 12 residues. V was shortened by 4 bases and J by 2 bases, with 6 bases between the two germline ends. In germline, CDR1 is SNHLY, CDR2 FYNNEI. CDR3 DNA sequence: TGTGCCAGCAGTGGGAGTACCTACGAGCAGTACTTC. Protein product: CASSGSTYEQYF.